Listed below are T cell receptor beta chains from one sample, sequenced in a study of T cells expressing NK-cell markers. Using the 5' RACE reads, TCRdb records one entry per CDR3 protein without DNA. The sample is made up of some 150,000 distinct CDR3 sequences, and the top ten hold more than 10% of it. The sequencing input was blood T cells: a sorted CD56 or NKG2C T cell subset, CD4+ or CD8+ T cells, or bulk PBMC T cells (not recorded which). All receptors derive from a man aged 18 to 35 in good health. Each CDR3 is given with its conserved first and last residue. Expanded clones get a size class; other rows say once, few or many, or leave the size out.

clone_size: .
v_call: TRBV11-2
j_call: TRBJ2-1
cdr3_aa: CASSFGNNEQFF

clone_size: .
v_call: TRBV25-1
j_call: TRBJ2-5
cdr3_aa: CASSEYRGTQYF

clone_size: .
v_call: TRBV20-1
j_call: TRBJ2-3
cdr3_aa: CSARFPHRVTDTQYF

clone_size: .
v_call: TRBV4-3
j_call: TRBJ2-3
cdr3_aa: CASSQDPHGADTDTQYF

clone_size: .
v_call: TRBV29-1
j_call: TRBJ2-7
cdr3_aa: CSVDDGGSSYEQYF

clone_size: .
v_call: TRBV27
j_call: TRBJ2-7
cdr3_aa: CASSFRDGPYEQYF

clone_size: .
v_call: TRBV29-1
j_call: TRBJ2-6
cdr3_aa: CSVSGDSGANVLTF

clone_size: .
v_call: TRBV20-1
j_call: TRBJ2-3
cdr3_aa: CSAREGSGIRPDTQYF

clone_size: .
v_call: TRBV11-2
j_call: TRBJ2-1
cdr3_aa: CASSEGTPNEQFF

clone_size: .
v_call: TRBV4-3
j_call: TRBJ2-7
cdr3_aa: CASSPSRTGEVEQYF

clone_size: .
v_call: TRBV4-1
j_call: TRBJ2-2
cdr3_aa: CASSQDLIQREGPGELFF

clone_size: .
v_call: TRBV19
j_call: TRBJ1-3
cdr3_aa: CASRLDATGYSGNTIYF

clone_size: .
v_call: TRBV9
j_call: TRBJ2-4
cdr3_aa: CASSVGETKNIQYF

clone_size: .
v_call: TRBV29-1
j_call: TRBJ2-1
cdr3_aa: CSVDSGYRTSVYNEQFF

clone_size: .
v_call: TRBV29-1
j_call: TRBJ2-3
cdr3_aa: CSVEWRNRAYTDTQYF

clone_size: .
v_call: TRBV27
j_call: TRBJ2-2
cdr3_aa: CASSLSVAGSTGELFF

clone_size: .
v_call: TRBV6-5
j_call: TRBJ2-1
cdr3_aa: CASSSSSGGRAEQFF

clone_size: .
v_call: TRBV10-3
j_call: TRBJ2-7
cdr3_aa: CAISDGGRSYEQYF

clone_size: .
v_call: TRBV7-6
j_call: TRBJ2-1
cdr3_aa: CASSLEVVSYNEQFF

clone_size: .
v_call: TRBV28
j_call: TRBJ2-1
cdr3_aa: CASRSGTISYNEQFF

clone_size: .
v_call: TRBV27
j_call: TRBJ2-7
cdr3_aa: CAIGLASLGEQYF

clone_size: .
v_call: TRBV4-2
j_call: TRBJ2-1
cdr3_aa: CASSQDRDRGTPHEQFF

clone_size: .
v_call: TRBV23-1
j_call: TRBJ1-1
cdr3_aa: CASSLGHQGSEAFF

clone_size: .
v_call: TRBV10-2
j_call: TRBJ2-1
cdr3_aa: CATEGLSSYNEQFF

clone_size: .
v_call: TRBV9
j_call: TRBJ2-5
cdr3_aa: CASSAGGAVEETQYF

clone_size: medium-sized
v_call: TRBV4-3
j_call: TRBJ2-7
cdr3_aa: CASSRDRALDYEQYF

clone_size: .
v_call: TRBV12-3/TRBV12-4
j_call: TRBJ2-1
cdr3_aa: CASSPPGPSNEQFF

clone_size: .
v_call: TRBV6-1
j_call: TRBJ2-3
cdr3_aa: CASSEPWDTQYF

clone_size: .
v_call: TRBV7-2
j_call: TRBJ2-5
cdr3_aa: CASSLKETQYF

clone_size: .
v_call: TRBV20-1
j_call: TRBJ2-1
cdr3_aa: CSAKRGDGNEQFF